The rows below give T cell receptor beta chains drawn from one sample of a study of shared clonotypes between healthy human individuals. Clones were read by immunoSEQ multiplex PCR, and TCRdb kept only the in-frame ones, dropping some. The repertoire holds roughly 2 million clones, with 90% to 95% as singletons. The sequencing input was naive CD4+ T cells sorted from blood. The receptors come from a man younger than 35 in good health. Both conserved end residues are part of each CDR3. The order of the fields is J gene, V gene, D gene, clone size, CDR3 DNA, CDR3 protein. D genes are given only for firm matches. Clone size is given for some rows only: seen once, a few or many times, or a class if the clone is expanded.

j_call: TRBJ2-1
v_call: TRBV27
d_call: TRBD1
clone_size: .
cdr3_nt: TGTGCCAGCAGTAGGGACAGGGAACAGGCTAATGAGCAGTTCTTC
cdr3_aa: CASSRDREQANEQFF

j_call: TRBJ2-3
v_call: TRBV6-6
d_call: TRBD2
clone_size: .
cdr3_nt: TGTGCCAGCAGTTACTCGCGGGAGTGGGATACGCAGTATTTT
cdr3_aa: CASSYSREWDTQYF

j_call: TRBJ2-7
v_call: TRBV6-5
d_call: .
clone_size: .
cdr3_nt: TGTGCCAGCAGACCGACCGGGACACTAGCCTACGAGCAGTACTTC
cdr3_aa: CASRPTGTLAYEQYF

j_call: TRBJ2-4
v_call: TRBV7-2
d_call: .
clone_size: .
cdr3_nt: TGTGCCAGCAGCTTCGGCCCCGGGAACATTCAGTACTTC
cdr3_aa: CASSFGPGNIQYF

j_call: TRBJ2-7
v_call: TRBV30
d_call: .
clone_size: .
cdr3_nt: TGTGCCTGGGCTCAGGGGGGGCCCTACGAGCAGTACTTC
cdr3_aa: CAWAQGGPYEQYF

j_call: TRBJ2-6
v_call: TRBV28
d_call: .
clone_size: .
cdr3_nt: TGTGCCAGCAGACGAGGGTCCCGGACAGCTGGGGCCAACGTCCTGACTTTC
cdr3_aa: CASRRGSRTAGANVLTF

j_call: TRBJ2-7
v_call: TRBV6-1
d_call: .
clone_size: .
cdr3_nt: TGTGCCAGCAGTGAAGGGGGTCAGGGGCTCTACGAGCAGTACTTC
cdr3_aa: CASSEGGQGLYEQYF

j_call: TRBJ1-2
v_call: TRBV23-1
d_call: TRBD1
clone_size: .
cdr3_nt: TGCGCCAGCAGACAGGGGTACGGCGGCTACACCTTC
cdr3_aa: CASRQGYGGYTF

j_call: TRBJ2-5
v_call: TRBV30
d_call: .
clone_size: .
cdr3_nt: TGTGCCTGGGGACGCGGCCAAGAGACCCAGTACTTC
cdr3_aa: CAWGRGQETQYF

j_call: TRBJ2-7
v_call: TRBV18
d_call: .
clone_size: .
cdr3_nt: TGTGCCAGCTCACTGGGCTGGTTACAGGGAGGGGACGAGCAGTACTTC
cdr3_aa: CASSLGWLQGGDEQYF

j_call: TRBJ2-1
v_call: TRBV5-1
d_call: TRBD2
clone_size: .
cdr3_nt: TGCGCCAGCACAAGCGGGGGGTCTGAATCCTACAATGAGCAGTTCTTC
cdr3_aa: CASTSGGSESYNEQFF

j_call: TRBJ2-1
v_call: TRBV29-1
d_call: TRBD1
clone_size: .
cdr3_nt: TGCAGCGTTGGACAGGGGGCCGTCAATGAGCAGTTCTTC
cdr3_aa: CSVGQGAVNEQFF

j_call: TRBJ1-1
v_call: TRBV28
d_call: .
clone_size: .
cdr3_nt: TGTGCCAGCAGTTTAATACAGGCAAATGAAGCTTTCTTT
cdr3_aa: CASSLIQANEAFF

j_call: TRBJ1-5
v_call: TRBV21-1
d_call: .
clone_size: .
cdr3_nt: TGTGCCAGCAGCAAAACAGGGTCGGGTCAGCCCCAGCATTTT
cdr3_aa: CASSKTGSGQPQHF

j_call: TRBJ2-3
v_call: TRBV4-1
d_call: TRBD1
clone_size: .
cdr3_nt: TGCGCCAGCAGCCAAGTATCAACAGGGGGTCGTAGCACAGATACGCAGTATTTT
cdr3_aa: CASSQVSTGGRSTDTQYF

j_call: TRBJ2-5
v_call: TRBV5-4
d_call: .
clone_size: .
cdr3_nt: TGTGCCAGCAGCTTAAGGGGTAGAGAGACCCAGTACTTC
cdr3_aa: CASSLRGRETQYF

j_call: TRBJ2-2
v_call: TRBV2
d_call: .
clone_size: .
cdr3_nt: TGTGCCAGCAGTAAGGACCTAAGGGGCGGGGAGCTGTTTTTT
cdr3_aa: CASSKDLRGGELFF

j_call: TRBJ2-5
v_call: TRBV15
d_call: TRBD2
clone_size: .
cdr3_nt: TGTGCCACCAGCTTTACTAGCGGTTTCCAAGAGACCCAGTACTTC
cdr3_aa: CATSFTSGFQETQYF

j_call: TRBJ1-2
v_call: TRBV30
d_call: TRBD1
clone_size: .
cdr3_nt: TGTGCCTGGGCTAGGGACAGGCGAAACTATGGCTACACCTTC
cdr3_aa: CAWARDRRNYGYTF

j_call: TRBJ1-1
v_call: TRBV5-4
d_call: .
clone_size: .
cdr3_nt: TGTGCCAGCAGCTTCCCGAGGACAGTGACTAGGGAAGCTTTCTTT
cdr3_aa: CASSFPRTVTREAFF

j_call: TRBJ1-4
v_call: TRBV6-1
d_call: TRBD1
clone_size: .
cdr3_nt: TGTGCCAGCAGCAGACAGGGCTTTAATGAAAAACTGTTTTTT
cdr3_aa: CASSRQGFNEKLFF

j_call: TRBJ2-3
v_call: TRBV10-3
d_call: TRBD1
clone_size: once
cdr3_nt: TGTGCCATCAGTGAAGGGACAGGGAGGAATTTT
cdr3_aa: CAISEGTGRNF

j_call: TRBJ1-6
v_call: TRBV2
d_call: TRBD1
clone_size: few
cdr3_nt: TGTGCCAGCAGTGGACAGGGAGGGGTTTCACCCCTCCACTTT
cdr3_aa: CASSGQGGVSPLHF

j_call: TRBJ2-7
v_call: TRBV5-1
d_call: TRBD2
clone_size: .
cdr3_nt: TGCGCCAGCAACGAGCGGGAGGGTCCCTACGAGCAGTACTTC
cdr3_aa: CASNEREGPYEQYF

j_call: TRBJ1-6
v_call: TRBV2
d_call: .
clone_size: .
cdr3_nt: TGTGCCAGCAGTCCCGGGGCGAACAATTCACCCCTCCACTTT
cdr3_aa: CASSPGANNSPLHF

j_call: TRBJ2-7
v_call: TRBV7-9
d_call: .
clone_size: once
cdr3_nt: TGTGCCACCTCTGCCTCCAGGGGCGGCATAGCCTACGAGCAGTACTTC
cdr3_aa: CATSASRGGIAYEQYF

j_call: TRBJ2-2
v_call: TRBV18
d_call: .
clone_size: .
cdr3_nt: TGTGCCAGCCACAACACCGGGGAGCTGTTTTTT
cdr3_aa: CASHNTGELFF

j_call: TRBJ2-5
v_call: TRBV5-4
d_call: TRBD1
clone_size: .
cdr3_nt: TGTGCCAGCAGCCCTCGGGACAGCTTCCAAGAGACCCAGTACTTC
cdr3_aa: CASSPRDSFQETQYF

j_call: TRBJ1-5
v_call: TRBV5-8
d_call: .
clone_size: .
cdr3_nt: TGTGCCAGCAGCTTATGGGACCGCAATCAGCCCCAGCATTTT
cdr3_aa: CASSLWDRNQPQHF

j_call: TRBJ2-7
v_call: TRBV2
d_call: .
clone_size: .
cdr3_nt: TGTGCCAGCAGTGTACCAGGGAAGCAGTACTTC
cdr3_aa: CASSVPGKQYF

j_call: TRBJ2-5
v_call: TRBV5-5
d_call: TRBD2
clone_size: .
cdr3_nt: TGTGCCAGCAGCTTGGTGACTAGCGGGAGTGCTGCTGGGACCCAGTACTTC
cdr3_aa: CASSLVTSGSAAGTQYF

j_call: TRBJ2-4
v_call: TRBV2
d_call: .
clone_size: .
cdr3_nt: TGTGCCAGCAGTGAAGGGCTAGAAGGGGGAGGCATTCAGTACTTC
cdr3_aa: CASSEGLEGGGIQYF

j_call: TRBJ2-3
v_call: TRBV5-1
d_call: TRBD2
clone_size: .
cdr3_nt: TGCGCCAGCAGCACCGGGGGGGCTGGTACAGATACGCAGTATTTT
cdr3_aa: CASSTGGAGTDTQYF

j_call: TRBJ1-2
v_call: TRBV6-6
d_call: .
clone_size: .
cdr3_nt: TGTGCCAGCAGTTACAGGGGAACTAACTATGGCTACACCTTC
cdr3_aa: CASSYRGTNYGYTF

j_call: TRBJ2-7
v_call: TRBV2
d_call: TRBD1
clone_size: .
cdr3_nt: TGTGCCAGCGGGGGGACAGGGGGTCTGGCGCAGTACTTC
cdr3_aa: CASGGTGGLAQYF

j_call: TRBJ1-2
v_call: TRBV5-1
d_call: .
clone_size: .
cdr3_nt: TGCGCCAGCAGCGCCTTTACGGGACACTCGTTCAATGGCTACACCTTC
cdr3_aa: CASSAFTGHSFNGYTF

j_call: TRBJ1-5
v_call: TRBV27
d_call: .
clone_size: .
cdr3_nt: TGTGCCAGCAGCCCCACCGGCAGCAATCAGCCCCAGCATTTT
cdr3_aa: CASSPTGSNQPQHF

j_call: TRBJ1-5
v_call: TRBV2
d_call: .
clone_size: .
cdr3_nt: TGTGCCAGCAGTGAAACTGGGAAACAGCCCCAGCATTTT
cdr3_aa: CASSETGKQPQHF

j_call: TRBJ2-7
v_call: TRBV10-3
d_call: .
clone_size: .
cdr3_nt: TGTGCCATCAGTGATATGGTATGGGCCTACGAGCAGTACTTC
cdr3_aa: CAISDMVWAYEQYF

j_call: TRBJ2-7
v_call: TRBV15
d_call: .
clone_size: .
cdr3_nt: TGTGCCACCAGCAGAGATCTCGAGCAGTACTTC
cdr3_aa: CATSRDLEQYF

j_call: TRBJ2-4
v_call: TRBV13
d_call: TRBD1
clone_size: .
cdr3_nt: TGTGCCAGCAGCTCGGCAGGGGGTCTAGCCAAAAACATTCAGTACTTC
cdr3_aa: CASSSAGGLAKNIQYF

j_call: TRBJ1-3
v_call: TRBV29-1
d_call: .
clone_size: .
cdr3_nt: TGCAGCGTTGGCGACGGCTCTTTCTCTGGAAACACCATATATTTT
cdr3_aa: CSVGDGSFSGNTIYF

j_call: TRBJ2-2
v_call: TRBV7-3
d_call: .
clone_size: .
cdr3_nt: TGTGCCAGCAGCTTAACCCGTATTGCCGGGGAGCTGTTTTTT
cdr3_aa: CASSLTRIAGELFF

j_call: TRBJ1-3
v_call: TRBV5-6
d_call: .
clone_size: .
cdr3_nt: TGTGCCAGCAGCTTGATTCAGGGTTCGGGAAACACCATATATTTT
cdr3_aa: CASSLIQGSGNTIYF

j_call: TRBJ2-2
v_call: TRBV6-1
d_call: .
clone_size: .
cdr3_nt: TGTGCCAGCACTATGGTCTTAACCACCGGGGAGCTGTTTTTT
cdr3_aa: CASTMVLTTGELFF

j_call: TRBJ1-1
v_call: TRBV9
d_call: .
clone_size: once
cdr3_nt: TGTGCCAGCAGCGCCCCACCACTTGGAGCTTTCTTT
cdr3_aa: CASSAPPLGAFF

j_call: TRBJ1-5
v_call: TRBV18
d_call: TRBD1
clone_size: .
cdr3_nt: TGTGCCAGCTCATCGGACAGGGGGCAAAATCAGCCCCAGCATTTT
cdr3_aa: CASSSDRGQNQPQHF

j_call: TRBJ1-6
v_call: TRBV2
d_call: .
clone_size: .
cdr3_nt: TGTGCCAGCAGTGGTCTGGGGGCGGGGAATTCACCCCTCCACTTT
cdr3_aa: CASSGLGAGNSPLHF

j_call: TRBJ2-7
v_call: TRBV19
d_call: .
clone_size: .
cdr3_nt: TGTGCCAGTAGTCCACCGGGGGGACAACCCTACGAGCAGTACTTC
cdr3_aa: CASSPPGGQPYEQYF

j_call: TRBJ1-5
v_call: TRBV6-5
d_call: .
clone_size: once
cdr3_nt: TGTGCCAGCAGACTCGACAGCGGGACCCAGCCCCAGCATTTT
cdr3_aa: CASRLDSGTQPQHF

j_call: TRBJ2-3
v_call: TRBV7-9
d_call: .
clone_size: .
cdr3_nt: TGTGCCAGTACCTTGGGGGGAAGCACAGATACGCAGTATTTT
cdr3_aa: CASTLGGSTDTQYF

j_call: TRBJ2-5
v_call: TRBV2
d_call: TRBD2
clone_size: .
cdr3_nt: TGTGCCAGCAGTGAGGGACTAGCGGGAGCGGAGACCCAGTACTTC
cdr3_aa: CASSEGLAGAETQYF

j_call: TRBJ2-1
v_call: TRBV4-1
d_call: TRBD2
clone_size: .
cdr3_nt: TGCGCCAGCAGCCAAGACGGGACTAGCGGGACCGAAGGCAATGAGCAGTTCTTC
cdr3_aa: CASSQDGTSGTEGNEQFF